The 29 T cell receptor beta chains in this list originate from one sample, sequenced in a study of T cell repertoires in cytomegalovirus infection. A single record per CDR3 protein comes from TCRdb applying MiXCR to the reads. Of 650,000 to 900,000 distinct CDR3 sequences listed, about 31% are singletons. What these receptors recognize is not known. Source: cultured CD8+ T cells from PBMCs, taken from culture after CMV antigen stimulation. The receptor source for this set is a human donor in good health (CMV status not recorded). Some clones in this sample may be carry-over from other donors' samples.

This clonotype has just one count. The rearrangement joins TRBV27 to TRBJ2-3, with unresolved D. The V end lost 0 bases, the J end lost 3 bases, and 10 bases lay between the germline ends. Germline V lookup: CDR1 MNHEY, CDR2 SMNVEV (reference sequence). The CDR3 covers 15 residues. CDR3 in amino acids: CASSLSRMRTDTQYF. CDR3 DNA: TGTGCCAGCAGTTTATCTAGGATGAGGACAGATACGCAGTATTTT.

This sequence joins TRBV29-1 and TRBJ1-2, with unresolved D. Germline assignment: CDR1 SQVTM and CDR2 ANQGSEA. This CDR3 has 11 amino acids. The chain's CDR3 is CSTVYLGGYTF. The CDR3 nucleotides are TGCAGTACAGTGTACTTGGGTGGCTACACCTTC. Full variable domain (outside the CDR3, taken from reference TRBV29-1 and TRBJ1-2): SAVISQKPSRDICQRGTSLTIQCQVDSQVTMMFWYRQQPGQSLTLIATANQGSEATYESGFVIDKFPISRPNLTFSTLTVSNMSPEDSSIYLCSTVYLGGYTFGSGTRLTVV.

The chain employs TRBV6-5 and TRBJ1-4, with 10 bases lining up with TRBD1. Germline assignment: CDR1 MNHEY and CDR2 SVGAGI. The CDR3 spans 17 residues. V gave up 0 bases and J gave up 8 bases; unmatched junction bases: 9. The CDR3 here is CASSYSIVDRGSEKLFF. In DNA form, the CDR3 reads TGTGCCAGCAGTTACTCGATCGTGGACAGGGGGTCAGAAAAACTGTTTTTT.

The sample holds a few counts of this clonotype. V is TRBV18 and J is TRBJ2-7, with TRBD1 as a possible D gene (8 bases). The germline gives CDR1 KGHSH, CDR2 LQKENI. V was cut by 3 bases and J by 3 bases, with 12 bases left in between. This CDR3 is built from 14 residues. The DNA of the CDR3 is TGTGCCAGCTCACCCACAGGGGGGGACTACGAGCAGTACTTC. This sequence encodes CASSPTGGDYEQYF.

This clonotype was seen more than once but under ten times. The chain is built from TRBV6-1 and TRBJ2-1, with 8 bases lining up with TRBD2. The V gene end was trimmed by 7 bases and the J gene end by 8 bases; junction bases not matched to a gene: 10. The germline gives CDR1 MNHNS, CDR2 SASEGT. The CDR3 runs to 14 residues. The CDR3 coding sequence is TGTGCCAGCAAAACGGGGGGGCCGTTCTATGAGCAGTTCTTC. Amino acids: CASKTGGPFYEQFF.

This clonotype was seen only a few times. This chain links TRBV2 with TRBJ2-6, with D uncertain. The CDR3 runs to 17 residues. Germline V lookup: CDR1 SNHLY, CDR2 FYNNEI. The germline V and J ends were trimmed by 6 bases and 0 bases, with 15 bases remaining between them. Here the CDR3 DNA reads TGTGCCAGCAGAGAGAGGCACAATTACTCTGGGGCCAACGTCCTGACTTTC. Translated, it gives CASRERHNYSGANVLTF.

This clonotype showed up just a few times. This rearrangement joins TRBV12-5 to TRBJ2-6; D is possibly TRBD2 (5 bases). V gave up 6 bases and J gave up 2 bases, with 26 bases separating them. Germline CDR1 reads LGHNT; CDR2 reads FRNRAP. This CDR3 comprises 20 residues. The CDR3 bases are TGTGCTAGTGGCTTCACGGGGATCCCTTCTCTAAACGCTGGGGCCAACGTCCTGACTTTC. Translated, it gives CASGFTGIPSLNAGANVLTF.

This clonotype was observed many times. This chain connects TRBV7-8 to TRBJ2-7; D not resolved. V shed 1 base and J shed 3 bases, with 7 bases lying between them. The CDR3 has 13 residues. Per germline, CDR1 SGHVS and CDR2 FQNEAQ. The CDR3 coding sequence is TGTGCCAGCAGCTTAGTCCCTTTCTACGAGCAGTACTTC. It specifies CASSLVPFYEQYF.

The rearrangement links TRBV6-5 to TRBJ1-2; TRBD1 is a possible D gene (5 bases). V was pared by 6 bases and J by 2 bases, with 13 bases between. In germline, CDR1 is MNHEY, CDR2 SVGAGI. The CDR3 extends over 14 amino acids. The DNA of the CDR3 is TGTGCCAGCAGAGGGGAGATGTGGAACTATGGCTACACCTTC. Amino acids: CASRGEMWNYGYTF.

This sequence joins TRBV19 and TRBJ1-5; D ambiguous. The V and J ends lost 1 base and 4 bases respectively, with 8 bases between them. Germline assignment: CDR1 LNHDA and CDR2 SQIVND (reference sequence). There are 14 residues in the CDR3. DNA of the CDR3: TGTGCCAGTAGTATAGGGGGTCTAAATCAGCCCCAGCATTTT. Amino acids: CASSIGGLNQPQHF. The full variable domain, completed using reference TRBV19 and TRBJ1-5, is DGGITQSPKYLFRKEGQNVTLSCEQNLNHDAMYWYRQDPGQGLRLIYYSQIVNDFQKGDIAEGYSVSREKKESFPLTVTSAQKNPTAFYLCASSIGGLNQPQHFGDGTRLSIL.

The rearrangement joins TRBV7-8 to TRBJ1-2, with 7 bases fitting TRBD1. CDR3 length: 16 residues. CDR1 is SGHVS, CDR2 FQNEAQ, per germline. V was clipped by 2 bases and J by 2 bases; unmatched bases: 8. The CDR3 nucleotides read TGTGCCAGCAGCTTATTGGCCCGACAGGGAAACTATGGCTACACCTTC. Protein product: CASSLLARQGNYGYTF. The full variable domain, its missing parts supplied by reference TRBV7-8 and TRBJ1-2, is GAGVSQSPRYKVAKRGQDVALRCDPISGHVSLFWYQQALGQGPEFLTYFQNEAQLDKSGLPSDRFFAERPEGSVSTLKIQRTQQEDSAVYLCASSLLARQGNYGYTFGSGTRLTVV.

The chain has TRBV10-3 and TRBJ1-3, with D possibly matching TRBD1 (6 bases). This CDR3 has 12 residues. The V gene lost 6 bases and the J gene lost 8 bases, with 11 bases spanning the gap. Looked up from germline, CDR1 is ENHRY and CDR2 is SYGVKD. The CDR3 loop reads CAIRTGAYTIYF. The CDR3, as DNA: TGTGCCATCAGGACAGGCGCTTACACCATATATTTT.

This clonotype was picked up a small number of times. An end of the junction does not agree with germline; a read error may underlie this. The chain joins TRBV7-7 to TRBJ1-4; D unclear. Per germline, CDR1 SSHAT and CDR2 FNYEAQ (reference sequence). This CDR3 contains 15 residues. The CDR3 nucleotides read TGTGCTAGCAGTTTAAGGACGGACCCTAATGAAAAACTGTTTTTT. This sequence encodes CASSLRTDPNEKLFF.

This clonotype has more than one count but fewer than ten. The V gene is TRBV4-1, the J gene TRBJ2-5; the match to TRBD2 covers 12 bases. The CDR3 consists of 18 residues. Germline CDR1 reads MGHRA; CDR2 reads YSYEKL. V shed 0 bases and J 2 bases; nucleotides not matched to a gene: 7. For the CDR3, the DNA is TGCGCCAGCAGCCAAGAAGCTAGCGGGGGGGCCCCACAAGAGACCCAGTACTTC. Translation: CASSQEASGGAPQETQYF.

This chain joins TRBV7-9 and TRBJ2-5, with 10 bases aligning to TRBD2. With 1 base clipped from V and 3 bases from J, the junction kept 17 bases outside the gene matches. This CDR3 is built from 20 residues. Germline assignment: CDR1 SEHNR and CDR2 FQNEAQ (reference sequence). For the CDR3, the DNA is TGTGCCAGCAGCTTAGAGCCGGCTAGCGGGGGCCCCATGCTAGAAGAGACCCAGTACTTC. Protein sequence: CASSLEPASGGPMLEETQYF.

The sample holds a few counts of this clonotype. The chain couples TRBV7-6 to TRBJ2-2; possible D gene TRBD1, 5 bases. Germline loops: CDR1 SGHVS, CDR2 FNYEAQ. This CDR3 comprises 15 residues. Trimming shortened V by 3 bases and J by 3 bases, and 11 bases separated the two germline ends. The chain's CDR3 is CASSFIGADTGELFF. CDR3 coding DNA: TGTGCCAGCAGCTTTATAGGGGCTGACACCGGGGAGCTGTTTTTT.

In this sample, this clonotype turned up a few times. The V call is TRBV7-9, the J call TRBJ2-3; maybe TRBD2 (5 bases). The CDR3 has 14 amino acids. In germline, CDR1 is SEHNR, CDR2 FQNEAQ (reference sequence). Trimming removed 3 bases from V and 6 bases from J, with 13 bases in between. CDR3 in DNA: TGTGCCAGCAGCTTCCCGGGAATACCTGATACGCAGTATTTT. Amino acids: CASSFPGIPDTQYF. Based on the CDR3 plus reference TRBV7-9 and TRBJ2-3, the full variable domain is DTGVSQNPRHKITKRGQNVTFRCDPISEHNRLYWYRQTLGQGPEFLTYFQNEAQLEKSRLLSDRFSAERPKGSFSTLEIQRTEQGDSAMYLCASSFPGIPDTQYFGPGTRLTVL.

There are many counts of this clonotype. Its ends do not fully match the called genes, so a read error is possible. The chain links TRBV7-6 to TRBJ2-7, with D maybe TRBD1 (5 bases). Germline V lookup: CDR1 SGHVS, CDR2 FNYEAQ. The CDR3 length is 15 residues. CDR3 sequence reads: CASSQLDSPNYEQYF. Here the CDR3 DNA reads TGTGCTAGCAGCCAGCTAGACAGTCCTAACTACGAGCAGTACTTC.

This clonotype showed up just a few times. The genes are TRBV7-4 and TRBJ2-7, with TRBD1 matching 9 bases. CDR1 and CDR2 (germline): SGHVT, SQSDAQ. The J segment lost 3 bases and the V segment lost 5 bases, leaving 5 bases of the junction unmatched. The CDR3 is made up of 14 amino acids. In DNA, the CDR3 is TGTGCCAGCAGCCCCAGGGGACAGGGCTACGAGCAGTACTTC. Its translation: CASSPRGQGYEQYF. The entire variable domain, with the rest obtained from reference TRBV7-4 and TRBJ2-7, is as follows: GAGVSQSPRYKVAKRGRDVALRCDSISGHVTLYWYRQTLGQGSEVLTYSQSDAQRDKSGRPSGRFSAERPERSVSTLKIQRTEQGDSAVYLCASSPRGQGYEQYFGPGTRLTVT.

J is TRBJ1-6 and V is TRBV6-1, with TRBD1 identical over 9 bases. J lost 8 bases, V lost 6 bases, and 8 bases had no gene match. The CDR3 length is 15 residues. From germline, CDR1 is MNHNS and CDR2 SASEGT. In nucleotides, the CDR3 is TGTGCCAGCAGCGAACCGGACAGGGGACATTCACCCCTCCACTTT. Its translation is CASSEPDRGHSPLHF.

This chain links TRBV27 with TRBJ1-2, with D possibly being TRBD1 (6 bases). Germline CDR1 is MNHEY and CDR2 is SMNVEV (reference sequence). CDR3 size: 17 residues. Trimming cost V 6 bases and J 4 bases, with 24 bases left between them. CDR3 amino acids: CASSPSGGPQGGYGYTF. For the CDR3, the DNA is TGTGCCAGCAGCCCATCGGGGGGGCCACAGGGAGGCTATGGCTACACCTTC.

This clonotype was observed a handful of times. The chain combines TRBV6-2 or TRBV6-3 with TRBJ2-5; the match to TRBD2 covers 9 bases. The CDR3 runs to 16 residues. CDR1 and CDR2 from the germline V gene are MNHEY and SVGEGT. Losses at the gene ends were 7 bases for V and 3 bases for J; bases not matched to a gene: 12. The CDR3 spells CASTEGTSIDEETQYF. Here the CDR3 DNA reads TGTGCCAGCACCGAAGGGACTAGCATCGACGAAGAGACCCAGTACTTC.

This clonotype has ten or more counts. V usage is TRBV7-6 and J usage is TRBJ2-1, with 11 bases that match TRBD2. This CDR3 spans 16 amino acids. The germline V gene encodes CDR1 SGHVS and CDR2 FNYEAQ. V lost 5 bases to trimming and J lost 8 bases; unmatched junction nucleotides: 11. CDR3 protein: CASSLGGLAGGDEQFF. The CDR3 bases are TGTGCCAGCAGCCTTGGAGGACTAGCGGGCGGGGATGAGCAGTTCTTC.

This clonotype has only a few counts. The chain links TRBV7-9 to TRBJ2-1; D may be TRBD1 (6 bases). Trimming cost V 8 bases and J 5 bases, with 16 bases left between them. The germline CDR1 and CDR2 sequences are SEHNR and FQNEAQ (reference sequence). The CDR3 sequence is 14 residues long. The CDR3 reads CASLILQGNNEQFF. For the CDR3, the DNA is TGTGCCAGCTTAATTCTACAGGGTAACAATGAGCAGTTCTTC.

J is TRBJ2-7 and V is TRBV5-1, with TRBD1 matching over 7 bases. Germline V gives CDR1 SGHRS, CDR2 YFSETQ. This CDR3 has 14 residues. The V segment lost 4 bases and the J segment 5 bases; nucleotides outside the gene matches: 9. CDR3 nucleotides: TGCGCCAGCAGCCCGATGACAGGGTTAAACGAGCAGTACTTC. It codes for CASSPMTGLNEQYF.

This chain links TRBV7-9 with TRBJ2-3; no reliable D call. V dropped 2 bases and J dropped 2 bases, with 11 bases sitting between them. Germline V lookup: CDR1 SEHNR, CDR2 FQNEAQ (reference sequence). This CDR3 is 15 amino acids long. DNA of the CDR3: TGTGCCAGCAGCTTACTCTCGTGGGACACAGATACGCAGTATTTT. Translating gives CASSLLSWDTDTQYF.

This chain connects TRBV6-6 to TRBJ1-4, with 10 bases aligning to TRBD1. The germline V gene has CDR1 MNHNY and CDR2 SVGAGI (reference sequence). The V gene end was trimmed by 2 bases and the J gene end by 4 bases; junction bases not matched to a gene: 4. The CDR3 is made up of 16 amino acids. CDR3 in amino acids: CASSYLGDRGNEKLFF. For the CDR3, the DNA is TGTGCCAGCAGTTACCTCGGGGACAGGGGTAATGAAAAACTGTTTTTT.

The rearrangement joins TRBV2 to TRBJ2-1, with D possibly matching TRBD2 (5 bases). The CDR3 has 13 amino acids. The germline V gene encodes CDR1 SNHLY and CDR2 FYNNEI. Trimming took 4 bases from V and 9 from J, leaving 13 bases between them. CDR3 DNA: TGTGCCAGCAGTGGTTGGGGAGTGGGTGAGCAGTTCTTC. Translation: CASSGWGVGEQFF.

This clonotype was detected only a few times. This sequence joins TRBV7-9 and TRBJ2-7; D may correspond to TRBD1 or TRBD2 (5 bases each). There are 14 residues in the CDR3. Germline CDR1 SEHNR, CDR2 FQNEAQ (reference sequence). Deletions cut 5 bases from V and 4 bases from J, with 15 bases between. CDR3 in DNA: TGTGCCAGCAGCCTTCAGGGATCGGGATACGAGCAGTACGTC. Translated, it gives CASSLQGSGYEQYV.